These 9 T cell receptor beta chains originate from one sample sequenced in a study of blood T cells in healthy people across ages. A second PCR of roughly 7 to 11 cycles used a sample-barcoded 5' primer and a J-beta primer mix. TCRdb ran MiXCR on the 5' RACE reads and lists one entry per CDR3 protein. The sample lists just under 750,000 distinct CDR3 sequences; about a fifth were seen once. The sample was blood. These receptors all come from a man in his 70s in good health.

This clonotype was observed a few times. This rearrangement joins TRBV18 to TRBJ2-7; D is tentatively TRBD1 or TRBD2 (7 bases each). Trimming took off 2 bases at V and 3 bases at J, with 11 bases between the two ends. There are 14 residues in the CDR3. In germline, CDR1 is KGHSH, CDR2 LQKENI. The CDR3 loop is CASSPSGTVYEQYV. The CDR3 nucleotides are TGTGCCAGCTCACCAAGCGGGACAGTCTACGAGCAGTACGTC.

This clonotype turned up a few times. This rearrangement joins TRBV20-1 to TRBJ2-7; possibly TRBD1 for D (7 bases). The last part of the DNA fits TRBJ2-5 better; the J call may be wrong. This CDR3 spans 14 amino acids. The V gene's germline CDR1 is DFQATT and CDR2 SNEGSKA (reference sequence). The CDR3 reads CSAPIAGQQETQYF. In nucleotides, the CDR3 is TGCAGTGCCCCTATCGCGGGACAGCAAGAGACCCAGTACTTC.

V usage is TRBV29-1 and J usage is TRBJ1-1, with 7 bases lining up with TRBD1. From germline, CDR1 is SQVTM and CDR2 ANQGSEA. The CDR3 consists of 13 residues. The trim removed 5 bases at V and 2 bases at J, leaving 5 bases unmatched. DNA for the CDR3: TGCAGCGTTTCGACAGGGTCTAACACTGAAGCTTTCTTT. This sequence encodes CSVSTGSNTEAFF.

The CDR3, as DNA: TGTGCCAGCAGCTTAGGAGGTGGGGCCAACGTCCTGACTTTC. Its translation is CASSLGGGANVLTF. The J gene is TRBJ2-6, the V gene TRBV11-2; D unclear. This CDR3 spans 14 amino acids. V lost 1 base and J 3 bases, leaving 4 bases between the germline ends. Germline lookup yields CDR1 SGHAT and CDR2 FQNNGV.

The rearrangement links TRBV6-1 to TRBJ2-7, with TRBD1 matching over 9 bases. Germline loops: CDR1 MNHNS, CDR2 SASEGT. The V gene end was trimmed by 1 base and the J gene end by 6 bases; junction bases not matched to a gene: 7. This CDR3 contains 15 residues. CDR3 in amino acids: CASSEVGTGYSEQYF. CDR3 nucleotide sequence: TGTGCCAGCAGTGAAGTGGGGACAGGGTATTCCGAGCAGTACTTC.

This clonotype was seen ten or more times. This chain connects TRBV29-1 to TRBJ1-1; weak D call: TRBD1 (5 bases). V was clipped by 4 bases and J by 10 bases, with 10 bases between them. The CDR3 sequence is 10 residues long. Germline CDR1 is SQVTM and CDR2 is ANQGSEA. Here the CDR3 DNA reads TGCAGCGTTGTATCGGGGGGAGCTTTCTTT. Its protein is CSVVSGGAFF.

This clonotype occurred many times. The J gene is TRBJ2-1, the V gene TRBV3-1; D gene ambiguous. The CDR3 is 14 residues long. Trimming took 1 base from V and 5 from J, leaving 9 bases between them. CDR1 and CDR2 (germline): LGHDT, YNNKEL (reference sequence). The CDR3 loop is CASSQADWDNEQFF. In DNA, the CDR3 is TGTGCCAGCAGCCAAGCTGACTGGGACAATGAGCAGTTCTTC.

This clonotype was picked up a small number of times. CDR3 sequence reads: CAISAGSDYTEAFF. CDR3 in DNA: TGTGCCATCAGTGCCGGCTCAGATTACACTGAAGCTTTCTTT. The chain uses TRBV10-3 and TRBJ1-1; D unresolved. V was cut by 4 bases and J by 3 bases, with 12 bases left in between. The CDR3 totals 14 residues. The germline V gene has CDR1 ENHRY and CDR2 SYGVKD.

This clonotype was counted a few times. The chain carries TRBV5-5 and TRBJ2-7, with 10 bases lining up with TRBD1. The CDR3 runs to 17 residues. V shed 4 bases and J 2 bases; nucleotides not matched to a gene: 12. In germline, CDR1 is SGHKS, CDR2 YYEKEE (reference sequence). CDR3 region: CASSRVDGGTGAYEQYF. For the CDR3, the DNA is TGTGCCAGCAGCCGAGTCGACGGGGGGACAGGGGCCTACGAGCAGTACTTC.